The present T cell receptor beta chain was sequenced within a study of OX40 agonist ivuxolimab in advanced cancers. Overall study context: Ivuxolimab, an agonistic anti-OX40 (CD134) antibody, was given to patients. Overall study findings and caveats: CD8+ T cells showed, on average, more clonal expansion than CD4+ cells. Within 6 weeks, CD4+ and CD8+ blood T cells expanded clonally at 0.1 to 3.0 mg/kg.

Trimming took 6 bases from V and 1 from J, leaving 16 bases between them. The V gene's germline CDR1 is KGHSH and CDR2 LQKENI. The length of the CDR3 is 15 residues. As concerns this clone: The antigen is undetermined.

Drawing of blood for sampling happened at baseline, at cycle 4 day 1, and at cycle 7 day 1. The table came from immunoSEQ multiplex PCR; TCRdb's copy has only in-frame clones and leaves some out. The sample has about 71,000 clones, 85% to 90% seen once. Sequencing was performed on CD4+ or CD8+ T cells sorted from blood, taken in a trial of the OX40 agonist ivuxolimab. The V and J genes are TRBV18 and TRBJ2-7; perhaps TRBD2 as D (5 bases). This TCR derives from an adult with an advanced solid tumor such as melanoma, head and neck, liver or kidney cancer. The CDR3 nucleotides read TGTGCCAGCTCCCCGAGGGTCCGCGGATCCTACGAGCAGTACTTC. Translation gives CASSPRVRGSYEQYF.